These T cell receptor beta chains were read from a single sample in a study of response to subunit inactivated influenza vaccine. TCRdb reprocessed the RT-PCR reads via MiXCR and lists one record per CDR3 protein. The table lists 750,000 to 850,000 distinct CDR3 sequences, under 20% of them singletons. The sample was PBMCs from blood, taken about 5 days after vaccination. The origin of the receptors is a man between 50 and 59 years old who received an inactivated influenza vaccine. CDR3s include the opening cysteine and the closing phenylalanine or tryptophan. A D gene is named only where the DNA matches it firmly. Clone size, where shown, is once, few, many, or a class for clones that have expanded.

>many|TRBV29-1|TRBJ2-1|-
TGCAGCGTGGGACACTCCAATGAGCAGTTCTTC
CSVGHSNEQFF
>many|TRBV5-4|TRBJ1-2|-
TGTGCCAGCAGCTTAGACGGGGGCGCCGATGGCTACACCTTC
CASSLDGGADGYTF
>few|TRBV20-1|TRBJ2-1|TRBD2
TGCAGTGCTAGACTAGCGGGATCCTACAATGAGCAGTTCTTC
CSARLAGSYNEQFF
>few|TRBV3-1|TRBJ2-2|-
TGTGCCAGCAGCCAGCAGGGGGGAGTTGGCACCGGGGAGCTGTTTTTT
CASSQQGGVGTGELFF
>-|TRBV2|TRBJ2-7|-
TGTGCCGGTTCCGGGGAGACCTACGAGCAGTACTTC
CAGSGETYEQYF
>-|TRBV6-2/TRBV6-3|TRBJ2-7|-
TGTGCCAGCAGTTACTCCGGATCGACTGGCCCCTACGAGCAGTACTTC
CASSYSGSTGPYEQYF
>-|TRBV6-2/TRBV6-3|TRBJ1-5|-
TGTGCCAGCAGGCCAACACAGCTTCAGCCCCAGCATTTT
CASRPTQLQPQHF
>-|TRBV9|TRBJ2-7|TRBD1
TGTGCCAGCAGCTATGGACAGGGTCCCATCTACGAGCAGTACTTC
CASSYGQGPIYEQYF
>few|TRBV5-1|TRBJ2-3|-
TGCGCCAGCAGCTTGGCAGGACAGGAGGGAGATACGCAGTATTTT
CASSLAGQEGDTQYF
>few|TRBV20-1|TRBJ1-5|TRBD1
TGCAGTGCCGAGGACAGGGGGCCAAATCAGCCCCAGCATTTT
CSAEDRGPNQPQHF
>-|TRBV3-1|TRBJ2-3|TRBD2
TGTGCCAGCAGCCAAGAGTTAGCGGGGGGGTTTACAGATACGCAGTATTTT
CASSQELAGGFTDTQYF
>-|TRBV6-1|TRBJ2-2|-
TGTGCCAGCAGCCGGACAGGCGGGGACACCGGGGAGCTGTTTTTT
CASSRTGGDTGELFF
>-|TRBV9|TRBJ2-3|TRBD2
TGTGCCAGCAGCGTAGAGGCTAGCGGGAGCGTCGGTATCACAGATACGCAGTATTTT
CASSVEASGSVGITDTQYF
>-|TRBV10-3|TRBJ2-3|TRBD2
TGTGCCCACCAGCAGGGAGCGGGAAGCACAGATACGCAGTATTTT
CAHQQGAGSTDTQYF
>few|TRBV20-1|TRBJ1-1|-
TGCAGTGCTCTCCGACAGGAAAACACTGAAGCTTTCTTT
CSALRQENTEAFF
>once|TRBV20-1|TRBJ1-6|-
TGCAGTGGGACCGGGGATGGGAATTCACCCCTCCACTTT
CSGTGDGNSPLHF
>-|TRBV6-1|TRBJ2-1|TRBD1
TGTGCCAGCAGTCGACAGGGACCAAACAATGAGCAGTTCTTC
CASSRQGPNNEQFF
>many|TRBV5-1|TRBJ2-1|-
TGCGCCAGCAGCTTGGACGGCTACAATGAGCAGTTCTTC
CASSLDGYNEQFF
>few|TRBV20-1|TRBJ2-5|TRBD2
TGCAGTGCCCGAGGACTAGCGGGGACGTCACGGGAGACCCAGTACTTC
CSARGLAGTSRETQYF
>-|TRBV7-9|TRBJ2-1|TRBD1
TGTGCCAGCAGCTTAGGCAGGGGGTACAATGAGCAGTTCTTC
CASSLGRGYNEQFF
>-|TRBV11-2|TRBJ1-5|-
TGTGCCAGCAGCTTAGCGGGGGTAGGGCCCCAGCATTTT
CASSLAGVGPQHF
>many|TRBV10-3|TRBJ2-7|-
TGTGCCACCCAACAGGAAGCCTACGAGCAGTACTTC
CATQQEAYEQYF
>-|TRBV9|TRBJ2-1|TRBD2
TGTGCCAGCAGCGTCAGCGGGGCGAGCTCCTACAATGAGCAGTTCTTC
CASSVSGASSYNEQFF
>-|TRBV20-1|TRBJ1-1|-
TGCAGTGCGTTGTTCTCAAAGAACACTGAAGCTTTCTTT
CSALFSKNTEAFF
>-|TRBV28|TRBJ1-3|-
TGTGCCAGCAGTTTATACGCAGCGGGAGGTGGAAACACCATATATTTT
CASSLYAAGGGNTIYF
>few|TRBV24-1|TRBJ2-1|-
TGTGCCACCAGTGATTCCCGGACGGTCCCTCGCAATGAGCAGTTCTTC
CATSDSRTVPRNEQFF
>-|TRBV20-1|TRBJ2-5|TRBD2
TGCAGTGCTAGAGATTGGCGGACTAGGTACCAAGAGACCCAGTACTTC
CSARDWRTRYQETQYF
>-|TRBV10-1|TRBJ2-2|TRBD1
TGCGCCAGCACCTCAGGGGGCATAGGCACCGGGGAGCTGTTTTTT
CASTSGGIGTGELFF
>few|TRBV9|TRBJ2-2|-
TGTGCCAGCAGCGTACACCCGAACACCGGGGAGCTGTTTTTT
CASSVHPNTGELFF
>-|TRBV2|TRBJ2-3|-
TGTGCCAAGGAGGGCCCTCTGGGCACAGATACGCAGTATTTT
CAKEGPLGTDTQYF
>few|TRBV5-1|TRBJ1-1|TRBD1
TGCGCCAGCACCAAACTACCGGGACAGGGGAACACTGAAGCTTTCTTT
CASTKLPGQGNTEAFF
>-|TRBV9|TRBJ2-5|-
TGTGCCAGCAGCGTAGCCGGGGGAGGAGAGACCCAGTACTTC
CASSVAGGGETQYF
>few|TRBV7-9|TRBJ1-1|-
TGTGCCAGCAGCTTAGGGTTTGAGGGGACTGAAGCTTTCTTT
CASSLGFEGTEAFF
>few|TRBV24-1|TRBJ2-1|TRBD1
TGTGCCACCAGTGATCGATACAGGGGTTGGAATGAGCAGTTCTTC
CATSDRYRGWNEQFF
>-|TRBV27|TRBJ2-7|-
TGTGCCAGCAGTGTCATTAGGGGCGACGAGCAGTACTTC
CASSVIRGDEQYF
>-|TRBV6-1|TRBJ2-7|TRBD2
TGTGCCAGCAGCCCTAGCGGGAGGCTCCCCTCCGAGCAGTACTTC
CASSPSGRLPSEQYF
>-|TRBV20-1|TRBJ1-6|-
TGCAGTGCTAGAGAGACAGGCGCATTGAATTCACCCCTCCACTTT
CSARETGALNSPLHF
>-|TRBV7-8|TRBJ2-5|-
TGTGCCAGCAGCTCCAGACAGCCCAACATCGGGACCCAGTACTTC
CASSSRQPNIGTQYF
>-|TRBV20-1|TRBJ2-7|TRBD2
TGCAGTGCACCAAACGGGGGGGGGCCCTACGAGCAGTACTTC
CSAPNGGGPYEQYF
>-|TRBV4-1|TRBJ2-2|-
TGCGCCAGCAGCCAAGAACAGGGAGGGACCGGGGAGCTGTTTTTT
CASSQEQGGTGELFF
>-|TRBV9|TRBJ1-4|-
TGTGCCAGCAGCGTATCTGCAACTAATGAAAAACTGTTTTTT
CASSVSATNEKLFF
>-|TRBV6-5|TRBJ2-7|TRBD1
TGTGCCAGCAGTTACTCTTTCGACGCCCGGACAGGGACCTACGAGCAGTACTTC
CASSYSFDARTGTYEQYF
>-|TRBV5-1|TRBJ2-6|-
TGCGCCAGCAGCTTTACAGCATCTGGGGCCAACGTCCTGACTTTC
CASSFTASGANVLTF
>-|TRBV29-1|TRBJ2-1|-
TGCAGCGTTGAAGTGGGGCACAGATACAATGAGCAGTTCTTC
CSVEVGHRYNEQFF
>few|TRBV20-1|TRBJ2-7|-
TGCAGTGCGCTCAGACGGGACAACTCCTACGAGCAGTACTTC
CSALRRDNSYEQYF
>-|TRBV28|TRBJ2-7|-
TGTGCCAGCAGCTCCCAGGGTTTTTGGACCTACGAGCAGTACTTC
CASSSQGFWTYEQYF
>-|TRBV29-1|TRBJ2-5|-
TGCAGCGTAGACAGCCTGTATAGAGAGACCCAGTACTTC
CSVDSLYRETQYF
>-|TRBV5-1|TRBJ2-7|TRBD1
TGCGCCAGCAGCTGGACAGGGTCAAGGGAAAACTACGAGCAGTACTTC
CASSWTGSRENYEQYF
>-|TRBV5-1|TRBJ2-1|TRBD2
TGCGCCAGGGAGGTTAGCGGGAGTTGGTACAATGAGCAGTTCTTC
CAREVSGSWYNEQFF
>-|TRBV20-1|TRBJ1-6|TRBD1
TGCAGTGCACGGACAGGGATCCCCAGGGATTCACCCCTCCACTTT
CSARTGIPRDSPLHF
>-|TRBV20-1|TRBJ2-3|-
TGCAGTGCAAACACGATCCCCATACAGGGCCAAGACTTCACAGATACGCAGTATTTT
CSANTIPIQGQDFTDTQYF
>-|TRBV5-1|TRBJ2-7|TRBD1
TGCGCCAGCAGCGCGGGACAGGACTACGAGCAGTACTTC
CASSAGQDYEQYF
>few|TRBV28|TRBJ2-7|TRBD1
TGTGCCAGCAGGGCCGGGACAGGGTCTTACGAGCAGTACTTC
CASRAGTGSYEQYF